A selection of T cell receptor beta chains follows, all from one sample in a study of cytomegalovirus exposure and HLA in healthy donors. Here immunoSEQ multiplex PCR was the method, and the copy in TCRdb shows in-frame clones only, minus some. The table has around 120,000 clones, roughly 80% seen once. The sequenced material came from PBMCs. All receptors come from a man aged 55-75 years in good health and CMV-seropositive. Both conserved end residues are part of each CDR3. The D gene is left open where the match is weak. Size tells how often a clone was seen (once, few, many) or the class of an expanded clone, and some rows leave it out.

-	TRBV29-1	TRBJ2-3	-	CSVVQGRPRADTQYF	TGCAGCGTTGTACAGGGACGCCCGCGGGCAGATACGCAGTATTTC
-	TRBV11-2	TRBJ2-5	-	CATAAGIKETQYF	TGTGCCACCGCCGCGGGCATTAAAGAGACCCAGTACTTC
-	TRBV30	TRBJ2-6	TRBD1	CAWSLQGAGANVLTF	TGTGCCTGGAGTTTACAGGGGGCTGGGGCCAACGTCCTGACTTTC
-	TRBV4-1	TRBJ1-2	-	CASSQVPREDDRGGYTF	TGCGCCAGCAGCCAAGTCCCCAGGGAAGACGATAGGGGAGGCTACACCTTC
-	TRBV7-9	TRBJ2-5	TRBD1	CASSLGTAETQYF	TGTGCCAGCAGTTTGGGGACAGCGGAGACCCAGTACTTC
-	TRBV19	TRBJ1-1	TRBD1	CASSKQGADTEAFF	TGTGCCAGTAGTAAACAGGGGGCCGACACTGAAGCTTTCTTT
few	TRBV10-3	TRBJ1-3	-	CAISGGTGNSGNTIYF	TGTGCCATCAGTGGGGGAACAGGGAACTCTGGAAACACCATATATTTT
-	TRBV28	TRBJ2-3	-	CASTPAPLGTSTDTQYF	TGTGCCAGCACCCCTGCCCCCTTAGGGACTAGCACAGATACGCAGTATTTT
-	TRBV10-3	TRBJ1-1	-	CAISEKQGNTEAFF	TGTGCCATCAGTGAAAAACAGGGGAACACTGAAGCTTTCTTT
-	TRBV6-1	TRBJ2-7	TRBD1	CASRGTDRGHYEQYF	TGTGCCAGCAGGGGGACCGACAGGGGGCACTACGAGCAGTACTTC
-	TRBV9	TRBJ2-1	-	CASSVTGDSSSYNEQFF	TGTGCCAGCAGCGTTACAGGCGATTCGAGCTCCTACAATGAGCAGTTCTTC
-	TRBV5-1	TRBJ1-5	-	CASSLTGSNQPQHF	TGCGCCAGCAGCCTAACAGGGTCCAATCAGCCCCAGCATTTT
-	TRBV29-1	TRBJ1-3	-	CSVAEGGSSGNTIYF	TGCAGCGTTGCTGAGGGGGGGAGCTCTGGAAACACCATATATTTT
-	TRBV10-2	TRBJ2-2	TRBD2	CASTLGTSGANTGELFF	TGCGCCAGCACTCTGGGGACTAGCGGAGCGAACACCGGGGAGCTGTTTTTT
few	TRBV7-9	TRBJ2-7	-	CSSSSLQDLSYEQYF	TGTTCCAGCAGCTCCTTACAGGACCTCTCCTACGAGCAGTACTTC
-	TRBV11-2	TRBJ2-7	TRBD1	CASSSLRGGTGVSYEQYF	TGTGCCAGCAGCTCCCTCAGGGGCGGGACAGGGGTTTCCTACGAGCAGTACTTC
-	TRBV18	TRBJ1-5	TRBD1	CASSQQGTLQQPQHF	TGTGCCAGCTCCCAACAGGGGACTCTACAACAGCCCCAGCATTTT
-	TRBV28	TRBJ1-6	-	CASTTLQVNSPLHF	TGTGCCAGCACAACCCTTCAGGTGAATTCACCCCTCCACTTT
-	TRBV5-1	TRBJ1-2	TRBD1	CASSREGGAFYGYTF	TGCGCCAGCAGCCGTGAAGGGGGCGCGTTCTATGGCTACACCTTC
-	TRBV18	TRBJ2-5	TRBD2	CASSPRLAGGETQYF	TGTGCCAGCTCACCACGGCTAGCGGGGGGTGAGACCCAGTACTTC
-	TRBV4-1	TRBJ1-2	-	CASSQGGARESYGYTF	TGCGCCAGCAGCCAAGGGGGTGCAAGGGAGTCCTATGGCTACACCTTC
-	TRBV5-1	TRBJ1-4	TRBD1	CASSPQGATNEKLFF	TGCGCCAGCAGCCCACAGGGGGCAACTAATGAAAAACTGTTTTTT
few	TRBV15	TRBJ2-7	TRBD1	CATSREQTGFSYEQYF	TGTGCCACCAGCAGAGAACAGACAGGGTTCTCCTACGAGCAGTACTTC
few	TRBV6-5	TRBJ1-1	-	CASSYRGGEAFF	TGTGCCAGCAGTTACCGTGGTGGAGAGGCTTTCTTT
-	TRBV30	TRBJ2-7	-	CAWTGFKEQYF	TGTGCCTGGACAGGGTTTAAGGAGCAGTACTTC
-	TRBV19	TRBJ1-1	TRBD1	CASSIGTGVNTEAFF	TGTGCCAGTAGTATCGGGACAGGCGTCAACACTGAAGCTTTCTTT
-	TRBV19	TRBJ1-6	TRBD1	CASSPADRDWAPLHF	TGTGCCAGTAGTCCCGCAGACAGGGACTGGGCACCCCTCCACTTT
-	TRBV6-4	TRBJ2-2	TRBD1	CASSDGTDTGELFF	TGTGCCAGCAGTGACGGGACAGACACCGGGGAGCTGTTTTTT
-	TRBV29-1	TRBJ2-7	-	CSVITQGYEQYF	TGCAGCGTTATCACACAGGGCTACGAGCAGTACTTC
-	TRBV4-1	TRBJ1-4	-	CASSLRRTEGAEKLFF	TGCGCCAGCAGCTTGCGACGGACAGAAGGAGCAGAAAAACTGTTTTTT
-	TRBV7-9	TRBJ2-3	TRBD2	CASSSTSGGTSTDTQYF	TGTGCCAGCAGCTCGACTAGCGGGGGAACTAGCACAGATACGCAGTATTTT
-	TRBV2	TRBJ2-7	-	CASSEDGEQYF	TGTGCCAGCAGTGAAGACGGGGAGCAGTACTTC
-	TRBV11-2	TRBJ2-7	TRBD2	CASSRGGGQSGEQYF	TGTGCCAGCAGCCGCGGGGGGGGGCAGAGCGGCGAGCAGTACTTC
-	TRBV9	TRBJ1-2	TRBD1	CASSAGGTGILYGYTF	TGTGCCAGCAGCGCCGGGGGGACAGGGATCCTCTATGGCTACACCTTC
-	TRBV18	TRBJ1-2	TRBD1	CASSPQGADPPGGYTF	TGTGCCAGCTCACCACAGGGGGCGGACCCGCCAGGGGGCTACACCTTC
-	TRBV9	TRBJ2-5	-	CASSDGLGGETQYF	TGTGCCAGCAGCGACGGACTAGGGGGTGAGACCCAGTACTTC
-	TRBV5-6	TRBJ1-6	-	CASSLGQGSSYNSPLHF	TGTGCCAGCAGCTTGGGCCAGGGGAGCTCCTATAATTCACCCCTCCACTTT
-	TRBV5-4	TRBJ2-5	TRBD2	CASSRSGGADWETQYF	TGTGCCAGCAGCAGGAGCGGGGGGGCCGATTGGGAGACCCAGTACTTC
-	TRBV5-4	TRBJ2-2	TRBD1	CASSFMTGKEDTGELFF	TGTGCCAGCAGCTTTATGACAGGGAAGGAGGACACCGGGGAGCTGTTTTTT
-	TRBV30	TRBJ2-6	-	CAWSPPDSRAGANVLTF	TGTGCCTGGAGTCCGCCCGATTCCCGAGCGGGGGCCAACGTCCTGACTTTC
-	TRBV5-4	TRBJ2-2	-	CASTRDTNTGELFF	TGTGCCAGCACCCGGGACACGAACACCGGGGAGCTGTTTTTT
few	TRBV30	TRBJ1-5	-	CAWSDTGGQPQHF	TGTGCCTGGAGCGATACGGGGGGGCAGCCCCAGCATTTT
-	TRBV6-4	TRBJ1-4	-	CASSAQGATNEKLFF	TGTGCCAGCAGTGCACAAGGGGCAACTAATGAAAAACTGTTTTTT
-	TRBV5-4	TRBJ1-1	TRBD1	CASSRDRGQNTEAFF	TGTGCCAGCAGCAGGGACAGGGGCCAGAACACTGAAGCTTTCTTT
-	TRBV11-2	TRBJ2-3	TRBD1	CASSFTGTVTDTQYF	TGTGCCAGCAGCTTTACCGGGACAGTCACAGATACGCAGTATTTT
-	TRBV6-5	TRBJ1-4	-	CASRRQLTNEKLFF	TGTGCCAGCAGGCGACAGCTAACTAATGAAAAACTGTTTTTT
-	TRBV30	TRBJ1-1	-	CACLEEMNTEAFF	TGTGCCTGCCTAGAGGAAATGAACACTGAAGCTTTCTTT
-	TRBV29-1	TRBJ2-7	-	CSVVQVLGGSYEQYF	TGCAGCGTTGTTCAAGTACTCGGGGGCTCCTACGAGCAGTACTTC